The entry below describes one TCR beta chain. Antigen: not known. This record belongs to a study of early T cells in non-severe SARS-CoV-2 infection. At the level of the study: Alpha and beta chains were unpaired, from unsorted whole-blood bulk RNA. The study's findings and limits: Anti-spike CD8 responses were favored in VDJdb matching, and private and CD4 specificities were missed.

The TCR library protocol was used to attach unique molecular identifiers. These identifiers were attached to individual cDNA molecules. A single record per CDR3 protein comes from TCRdb applying MiXCR to the 5' RACE reads. The sample has 65,000 to 75,000 distinct CDR3 sequences, around 14% seen once. The J segment lost 0 bases and the V segment lost 5 bases, leaving 12 bases of the junction unmatched. CDR1 is SGHAT, CDR2 FQNNGV, per germline. This CDR3 is 18 amino acids long. The rearrangement uses TRBV11-2 and TRBJ2-7; 11 bases are shared with TRBD2. The sequenced sample consisted of whole blood. This receptor was obtained from an adult who was a healthcare worker with PCR-confirmed SARS-CoV-2 infection or an uninfected control (not recorded which). The chain's CDR3 is CASSPSGGGLADSYEQYF. The DNA for the CDR3 is TGTGCCAGCAGCCCAAGCGGGGGGGGACTAGCGGACTCCTACGAGCAGTACTTC.